The rows below give T cell receptor beta chains drawn from one sample of a study of T cell repertoires in cytomegalovirus infection. Their specific antigens are unknown. MiXCR, applied by TCRdb to the reads, yields one record per CDR3 protein. The repertoire holds 900,000 to 950,000 distinct CDR3 sequences, with roughly 30% as singletons. The specimen was cultured CD8+ T cells from PBMCs, collected from culture after CMV antigen stimulation. These receptors originate from a human donor in good health (CMV status not recorded). Some clones in this sample may be carry-over from other donors' samples. Each CDR3 is given without its conserved first and last residue. Fields, in order: J gene, clone size, V gene, CDR3 protein. Clone sizes are given selectively: once, few, many, or a class where the clone is expanded.

TRBJ1-6	NA	TRBV2	ASSVSGGEGFGGNSPLH
TRBJ2-1	many	TRBV27	ASSPGTGFDEQF
TRBJ1-5	NA	TRBV7-2	ACSLRGAGNQPQH
TRBJ1-1	NA	TRBV6-2/TRBV6-3	ASSYARGQYTEAF
TRBJ1-5	NA	TRBV7-6	ASSLGAGGSNQPQH
TRBJ2-7	many	TRBV7-6	ASSLRPPAYEQY
TRBJ1-2	few	TRBV12-3/TRBV12-4	ASSLQGLGGYT
TRBJ1-1	few	TRBV9	ASSVVEGRTEAF
TRBJ2-5	many	TRBV7-2	ASSPRVGETQY
TRBJ2-2	NA	TRBV9	ASSAGNSGELF
TRBJ2-7	NA	TRBV7-9	ASSNAGGAVEQY
TRBJ2-5	NA	TRBV13	ASSVRGGETQY
TRBJ2-3	few	TRBV29-1	SVETGLASTDTQY
TRBJ1-3	NA	TRBV5-5	ASSLGPGTGNTIY
TRBJ2-1	few	TRBV7-6	ASSFPTSETSQGANEQF
TRBJ2-1	NA	TRBV7-8	ASSLARTSAKTYNEQF
TRBJ2-5	few	TRBV6-6	ASTPFKAQETQY
TRBJ2-3	NA	TRBV24-1	ATSDPDYGAPDTQY
TRBJ2-7	NA	TRBV27	ASSLGGLSREQY
TRBJ2-2	many	TRBV7-9	ASSSRTRQGLSTGELF
TRBJ2-7	NA	TRBV6-6	ANRTNRDRGLYEQY
TRBJ1-2	few	TRBV6-1	ASSEWQGTNYGYT
TRBJ2-7	few	TRBV4-1	ASSQRGTVGYEQY
TRBJ2-1	many	TRBV15	ATSRERGPYNEQF
TRBJ2-2	NA	TRBV9	ASSVVRGENTGELF
TRBJ2-4	once	TRBV4-1	ASSQDSAAKNIQY
TRBJ1-2	NA	TRBV11-2	ASSSGLPIAGYT
TRBJ2-3	many	TRBV24-1	ATSEPGSTDTQY
TRBJ1-1	NA	TRBV7-9	ASSLPAGQMNTEAF
TRBJ1-1	NA	TRBV7-9	ASSSEVDTEAF
TRBJ1-1	NA	TRBV27	ASSVGWNTEAF
TRBJ2-4	NA	TRBV6-6	ASSLGHFGLVDKNIQY
TRBJ1-1	many	TRBV7-2	ASSSQRQGAMNTEAF
TRBJ1-2	NA	TRBV5-1	ASSLVGGGRILHGYT
TRBJ1-2	few	TRBV20-1	SGTGTGKEYGYT
TRBJ2-3	few	TRBV24-1	ATSETWAGTQY
TRBJ2-1	few	TRBV7-9	APGSSGGLNEQF
TRBJ2-1	NA	TRBV19	ASRFQGQGNEQF
TRBJ1-2	NA	TRBV12-3/TRBV12-4	ASRLGGIDGYT
TRBJ2-2	few	TRBV19	ASRGGVNTGELF